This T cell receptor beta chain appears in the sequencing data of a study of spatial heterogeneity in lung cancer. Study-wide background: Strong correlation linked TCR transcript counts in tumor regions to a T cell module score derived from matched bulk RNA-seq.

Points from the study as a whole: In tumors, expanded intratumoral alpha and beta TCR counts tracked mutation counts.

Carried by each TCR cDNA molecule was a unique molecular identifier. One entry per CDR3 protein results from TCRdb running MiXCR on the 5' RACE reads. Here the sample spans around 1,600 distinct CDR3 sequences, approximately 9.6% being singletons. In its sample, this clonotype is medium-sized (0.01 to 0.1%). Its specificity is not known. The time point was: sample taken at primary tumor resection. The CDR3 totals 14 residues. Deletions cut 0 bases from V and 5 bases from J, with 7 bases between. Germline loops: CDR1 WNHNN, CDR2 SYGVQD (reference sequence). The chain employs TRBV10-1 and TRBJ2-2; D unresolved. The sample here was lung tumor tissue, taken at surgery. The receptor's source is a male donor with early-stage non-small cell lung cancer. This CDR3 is CASSESRQTGELFF. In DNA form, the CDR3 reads TGCGCCAGCAGTGAGTCGAGGCAGACCGGGGAGCTGTTTTTT.